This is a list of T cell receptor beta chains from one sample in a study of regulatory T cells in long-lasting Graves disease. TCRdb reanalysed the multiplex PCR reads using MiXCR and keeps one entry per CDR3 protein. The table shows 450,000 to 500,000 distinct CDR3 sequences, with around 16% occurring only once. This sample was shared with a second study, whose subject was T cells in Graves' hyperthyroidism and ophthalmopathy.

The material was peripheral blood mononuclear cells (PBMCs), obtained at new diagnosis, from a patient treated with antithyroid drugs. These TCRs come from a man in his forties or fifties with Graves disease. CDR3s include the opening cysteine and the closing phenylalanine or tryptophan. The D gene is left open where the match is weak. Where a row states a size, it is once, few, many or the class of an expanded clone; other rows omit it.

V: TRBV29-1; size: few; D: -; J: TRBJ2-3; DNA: TGCAGCGTTGAAGAGGTGGGGAGTAGCACAGATACGCAGTATTTT; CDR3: CSVEEVGSSTDTQYF
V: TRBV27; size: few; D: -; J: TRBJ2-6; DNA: TGTGCCAGCAACGGAGGGACAGTCTCTGGGGCCAACGTCCTGACTTTC; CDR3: CASNGGTVSGANVLTF
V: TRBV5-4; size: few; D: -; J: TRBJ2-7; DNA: TGTGCCAGCAGCGTTGATGGGGGTCCCTACGAGCAGTACTTC; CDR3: CASSVDGGPYEQYF
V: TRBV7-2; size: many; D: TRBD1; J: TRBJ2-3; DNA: TGTGCCAGCAGCTTAACGGTCGACAGGGGCACAGATACGCAGTATTTT; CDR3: CASSLTVDRGTDTQYF
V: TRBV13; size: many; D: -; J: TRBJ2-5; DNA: TGTGCCAGCAGCTCCCCCGGGGGAGGTACCGGAGAGACCCAGTACTTC; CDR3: CASSSPGGGTGETQYF
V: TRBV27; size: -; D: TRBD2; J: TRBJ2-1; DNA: TGTGCCAGCCGCGTTAGCGGGAGTACCACCTACAATGAGCAGTTCTTC; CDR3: CASRVSGSTTYNEQFF
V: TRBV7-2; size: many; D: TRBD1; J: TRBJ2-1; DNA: TGTGCCAGCAGCCCCGAAGGGACAGGGGTTAACAATGAGCAGTTCTTC; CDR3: CASSPEGTGVNNEQFF
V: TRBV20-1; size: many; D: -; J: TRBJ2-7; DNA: TGCAGTGCTAGTTCACTGGAGGCGGCCTACGAGCAGTACTTC; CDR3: CSASSLEAAYEQYF
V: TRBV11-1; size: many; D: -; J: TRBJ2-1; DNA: TGTGCCAGCAGCTTCACCGACGGCAGGGGGGCAGCCTACAATGAGCAGTTCTTC; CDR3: CASSFTDGRGAAYNEQFF
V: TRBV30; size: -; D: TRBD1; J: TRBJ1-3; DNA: TGTGCCTGGAGTCTCCCGGACAGGGTGTACTCTGGAAACACCATATATTTT; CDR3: CAWSLPDRVYSGNTIYF